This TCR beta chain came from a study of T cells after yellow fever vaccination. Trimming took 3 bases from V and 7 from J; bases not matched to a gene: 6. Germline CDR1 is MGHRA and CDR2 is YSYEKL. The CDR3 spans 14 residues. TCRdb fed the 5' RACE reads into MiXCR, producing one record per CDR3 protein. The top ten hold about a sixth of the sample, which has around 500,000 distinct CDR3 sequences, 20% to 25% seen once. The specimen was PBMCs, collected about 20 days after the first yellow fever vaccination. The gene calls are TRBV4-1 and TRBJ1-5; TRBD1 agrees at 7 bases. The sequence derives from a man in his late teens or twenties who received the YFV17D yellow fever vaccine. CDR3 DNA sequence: TGCGCCAGCAGCCAGGAACAGGGGTCGCAGCCCCAGCATTTT. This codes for CASSQEQGSQPQHF.